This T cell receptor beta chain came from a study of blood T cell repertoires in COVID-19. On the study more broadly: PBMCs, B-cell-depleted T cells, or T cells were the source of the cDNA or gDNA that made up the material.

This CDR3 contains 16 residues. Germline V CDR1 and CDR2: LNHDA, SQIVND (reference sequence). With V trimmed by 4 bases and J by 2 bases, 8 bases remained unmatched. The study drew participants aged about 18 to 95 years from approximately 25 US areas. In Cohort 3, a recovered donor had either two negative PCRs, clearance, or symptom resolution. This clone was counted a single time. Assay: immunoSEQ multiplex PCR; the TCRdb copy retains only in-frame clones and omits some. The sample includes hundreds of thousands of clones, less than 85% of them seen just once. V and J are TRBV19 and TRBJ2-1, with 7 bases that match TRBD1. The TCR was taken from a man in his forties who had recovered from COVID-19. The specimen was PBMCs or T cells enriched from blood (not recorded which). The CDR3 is CASSTSGTVAYNEQFF. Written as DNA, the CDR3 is TGTGCCAGTAGTACATCCGGGACAGTTGCCTACAATGAGCAGTTCTTC.